The 24 T cell receptor beta chains given below trace back to one sample, sequenced in a study of cytomegalovirus exposure and HLA in healthy donors. PCR involved 60 Vbeta and 13 Jbeta primers. Profiled with immunoSEQ multiplex PCR; TCRdb holds only in-frame clones, not every one. The repertoire holds 150,000 or so clones, with 81% as singletons. Material: PBMCs. Receptors originate from a woman between 18 and 29 years old in good health and CMV-seropositive.

The V call is TRBV6-5, the J call TRBJ2-7; 11 positions match TRBD2. The CDR3 length is 15 residues. With 6 bases clipped from V and 8 bases from J, the junction kept 12 bases outside the gene matches. From germline, CDR1 is MNHEY and CDR2 SVGAGI. The CDR3, as DNA: TGTGCCAGCAGACCCGGACTAGCGGGTGGAGGGCAGCAGTACTTC. Protein sequence: CASRPGLAGGGQQYF.

The chain is built from TRBV5-8 and TRBJ1-2; a possible D gene is TRBD1 (6 bases). The CDR3 sequence is 14 residues long. V lost 1 base and J 6 bases, leaving 13 bases between the germline ends. Germline V CDR1 and CDR2: SGHTS, YDEGEE. CDR3 coding DNA: TGTGCCAGCAGCTTGACTCCCAGGGGAGATGGCTACACCTTC. Translated: CASSLTPRGDGYTF.

The chain has TRBV11-3 and TRBJ1-1; TRBD1 might be the D (6 bases). The length of the CDR3 is 13 residues. V lost 5 bases to trimming and J lost 8 bases, with 15 bases between them. Germline-derived CDR1 and CDR2 are SGHNT and YENEEA. DNA for the CDR3: TGTGCCAGCAGCCAGACCCAACAGGGAGAAGCTTTCTTT. This codes for CASSQTQQGEAFF.

This clone was detected only once. The rearrangement joins TRBV7-2 to TRBJ1-1; 8 bases align to TRBD1. J was trimmed by 4 bases and V by 2 bases; bases with no gene match: 3. This CDR3 region has 14 residues. Germline values: CDR1 SGHTA, CDR2 FQGNSA. CDR3 residues: CASSLSTGGTEAFF. Here the CDR3 DNA reads TGTGCCAGCAGCTTAAGTACAGGGGGCACTGAAGCTTTCTTT.

The chain's CDR3 is CASSLVSPRHQAFF. The CDR3 DNA sequence: TGTGCCAGCAGCTTAGTTTCCCCCAGGCATCAGGCTTTCTTT. This chain uses TRBV7-8 with TRBJ1-1; D remains unclear. This CDR3 comprises 14 residues. Germline lookup yields CDR1 SGHVS and CDR2 FQNEAQ. Trimming stripped 1 base from V and 11 bases from J, with 17 bases between.

This chain connects TRBV11-3 to TRBJ2-3; maybe TRBD2 (6 bases). V was trimmed by 5 bases and J by 4 bases, leaving 16 bases between them. Germline CDR1 and CDR2: SGHNT and YENEEA. CDR3 length: 15 amino acids. CDR3 in amino acids: CASSLQWGDSDTQYF. Written as DNA, the CDR3 is TGTGCCAGCAGCCTCCAGTGGGGGGATTCAGATACGCAGTATTTT.

A single count supports this clone. This chain uses TRBV4-2 with TRBJ1-2, with a possible D match to TRBD1 (6 bases). This CDR3 spans 17 amino acids. V lost 0 bases and J 4 bases, leaving 18 bases between the germline ends. Germline loops: CDR1 LGHNA, CDR2 YNFKEQ. The chain's CDR3 is CASSQEAIQGVRYGYTF. The CDR3 nucleotides are TGTGCCAGCAGCCAAGAGGCGATACAGGGAGTTCGCTATGGCTACACCTTC.

This clone was recorded a few times. The V call is TRBV5-1, the J call TRBJ1-1; TRBD1 aligns across 7 bases. Losses at the gene ends were 5 bases for V and 1 base for J; bases not matched to a gene: 11. Germline CDR1 SGHRS, CDR2 YFSETQ. The CDR3 is 16 residues long. This chain's CDR3 is CASRPLDREPNTEAFF. The CDR3 nucleotides are TGCGCCAGCAGACCGCTAGACAGGGAGCCGAACACTGAAGCTTTCTTT.

The chain links TRBV7-9 to TRBJ1-3; possible D gene TRBD1, 5 bases. Germline CDR1 SEHNR, CDR2 FQNEAQ (reference sequence). This CDR3 is 15 amino acids long. V was shortened by 4 bases and J by 0 bases, with 10 bases between the two germline ends. Here the CDR3 DNA reads TGTGCCAGCAGCTCCCGGGGGGTCTCTGGAAACACCATATATTTT. As protein: CASSSRGVSGNTIYF.

The chain recombines TRBV19 with TRBJ1-4, with TRBD1 matching over 9 bases. The CDR3 length is 18 residues. The V gene's germline CDR1 is LNHDA and CDR2 SQIVND (reference sequence). Trimming took 5 bases from V and 3 from J; bases not matched to a gene: 13. CDR3 DNA: TGTGCCAGTAGTGCAAACAGGGGGCGAGATTCGGCTAATGAAAAACTGTTTTTT. Its translation: CASSANRGRDSANEKLFF.

Remarks on this clone: Different DNA sequences within this sample yield the same CDR3. The chain joins TRBV28 to TRBJ1-5; TRBD1 aligns across 7 bases. The CDR3 is 18 residues long. Looked up from germline, CDR1 is MDHEN and CDR2 is SYDVKM. Trimming at V came to 2 bases and at J to 2 bases, leaving 12 bases not matched to a gene. CDR3 nucleotide sequence: TGTGCCAGCAGTTTACGCGCTCCGGAGGGGGCTGGCAATCAGCCCCAGCATTTT. Translating gives CASSLRAPEGAGNQPQHF.

The V gene is TRBV6-5, the J gene TRBJ1-5, with D tentatively TRBD1 (5 bases). This CDR3 is built from 14 residues. Trimming cost V 5 bases and J 3 bases, with 11 bases left between them. Looked up from germline, CDR1 is MNHEY and CDR2 is SVGAGI. The CDR3: CASSQTGVNQPQHF. The CDR3 nucleotides are TGTGCCAGCAGTCAGACGGGGGTCAATCAGCCCCAGCATTTT.

As for this clone: A read error may produce the germline difference seen at one junction end. In DNA, the CDR3 is TGCAGTGCTAGAAATCTCCAGGGACACTTT. Translation gives CSARNLQGHF. The J gene is TRBJ1-1, the V gene TRBV20-1; a possible D gene is TRBD1 (6 bases). The length of the CDR3 is 10 residues. Looked up from germline, CDR1 is DFQATT and CDR2 is SNEGSKA (reference sequence).

This clone was recorded a few times. This chain links TRBV5-1 with TRBJ2-7, with 8 positions matching TRBD1. CDR1 is SGHRS, CDR2 YFSETQ, per germline. This CDR3 region has 19 residues. J gave up 0 bases and V 3 bases, and 17 bases lay outside the gene matches. The CDR3 loop is CASSWGRDRQTELSYEQYF. The DNA for the CDR3 is TGCGCCAGCAGCTGGGGCCGGGACAGGCAAACGGAACTCTCCTACGAGCAGTACTTC.

This sequence joins TRBV14 and TRBJ2-3; 9 nucleotides match TRBD2. The germline V gene encodes CDR1 SGHDN and CDR2 FVKESK. The CDR3 has 15 amino acids. J lost 5 bases, V lost 4 bases, and 7 bases had no gene match. CDR3 sequence (DNA): TGTGCCAGCAGCCGAGCGGGGGGAGGAAAAGATACGCAGTATTTT. This gives the protein CASSRAGGGKDTQYF. The variable domain in full, with the rest retrieved from reference TRBV14 and TRBJ2-3, is EAGVTQFPSHSVIEKGQTVTLRCDPISGHDNLYWYRRVMGKEIKFLLHFVKESKQDESGMPNNRFLAERTGGTYSTLKVQPAELEDSGVYFCASSRAGGGKDTQYFGPGTRLTVL.

The rearrangement uses TRBV7-9 and TRBJ2-7; no definite D call. Trimming took off 1 base at V and 6 bases at J, with 7 bases between the two ends. CDR1 and CDR2 (germline): SEHNR, FQNEAQ (reference sequence). The CDR3 covers 12 residues. This CDR3 reads CASSLGGSEQYF. CDR3 DNA: TGTGCCAGCAGCTTAGGTGGCTCCGAGCAGTACTTC.

The genes are TRBV28 and TRBJ2-5; 7 bases agree with TRBD2. Germline CDR1 reads MDHEN; CDR2 reads SYDVKM. This CDR3 is 13 amino acids long. Germline trimming cut 5 bases from V and 5 bases from J; bases unmatched to any gene: 5. This CDR3 is CASSPAGRETQYF. The CDR3 nucleotides read TGTGCCAGCAGTCCGGCCGGGAGGGAGACCCAGTACTTC.

The chain carries TRBV6-5 and TRBJ2-7; TRBD1 aligns across 7 bases. This CDR3 region has 16 residues. Germline V gene sequence: CDR1 MNHEY, CDR2 SVGAGI. Unmatched junction bases numbered 6, after V lost 0 bases and J lost 1 base. The CDR3 bases are TGTGCCAGCAGTTACTCGAGTGAACAGGGGTCCTACGAGCAGTACTTC. Translating it yields CASSYSSEQGSYEQYF.

This sequence joins TRBV5-6 and TRBJ1-6; D perhaps matches TRBD1 (5 bases). The CDR3 loop spans 13 amino acids. From germline, CDR1 is SGHDT and CDR2 YYEEEE. V lost 4 bases and J 8 bases, leaving 10 bases between the germline ends. CDR3 nucleotide sequence: TGTGCCAGCAGCCCATCCAGGGATTCACCCCTCCACTTT. Protein product: CASSPSRDSPLHF.

The chain links TRBV7-2 to TRBJ2-1; 9 nucleotides match TRBD1. The V segment lost 3 bases and the J segment 5 bases; nucleotides outside the gene matches: 2. This CDR3 has 14 residues. Germline loops: CDR1 SGHTA, CDR2 FQGNSA. The chain's CDR3 is CASSLNRGHNEQFF. Here the CDR3 DNA reads TGTGCCAGCAGCTTGAACAGGGGGCACAATGAGCAGTTCTTC.

This clone was picked up a small number of times. J is TRBJ2-1 and V is TRBV7-3; 15 positions match TRBD2. V gave up 2 bases and J gave up 9 bases; unmatched junction bases: 8. The CDR3 length is 17 residues. The germline gives CDR1 SGHTA, CDR2 FQGTGA. The CDR3 spells CASSLAGGTSGGFEQFF. CDR3 coding DNA: TGTGCCAGCAGCTTAGCAGGAGGGACTAGCGGGGGGTTTGAGCAGTTCTTC.

CDR3 nucleotides: TGTGCCAGCAGCTTACGAGGACAGGGCGGGCTTGGCTACACCTTC. Its protein is CASSLRGQGGLGYTF. This sequence joins TRBV7-9 and TRBJ1-2; TRBD1 matches 8 bases. There are 15 residues in the CDR3. Germline-derived CDR1 and CDR2 are SEHNR and FQNEAQ (reference sequence). V shed 2 bases and J 7 bases; nucleotides not matched to a gene: 9.

The V gene is TRBV18, the J gene TRBJ1-1; D not certain. The germline CDR1 and CDR2 sequences are KGHSH and LQKENI. The CDR3 has 15 amino acids. Between the trimmed V and J ends, which lost 3 bases and 3 bases, there was a span of 14 bases. Here the CDR3 DNA reads TGTGCCAGCTCACCGCCCGCAAGCATGTACACTGAAGCTTTCTTT. Its protein is CASSPPASMYTEAFF.

V and J are TRBV7-2 and TRBJ1-6; 7 positions agree with TRBD1. V dropped 4 bases and J dropped 7; count of bases not matched to a gene: 10. This CDR3 contains 16 residues. The germline V gene encodes CDR1 SGHTA and CDR2 FQGNSA. CDR3 in amino acids: CASSWTGQLNNSPLHF. CDR3 bases: TGTGCCAGCAGCTGGACGGGACAGTTGAACAATTCACCCCTCCACTTT.